This T cell receptor beta chain was retrieved from a study of T cell responses to AZD1222 COVID-19 vaccine. Assay: immunoSEQ multiplex PCR; the TCRdb copy retains only in-frame clones and omits some. The sample records approximately 120,000 clones, approximately 89% being singletons. About this clone: As yet, its antigen is unknown.

The study, taken as a whole, reports: Donors were largely white British and mainly female; clonal diversity was possibly underestimated. Within unmutated variant regions lay the reported targets of nearly half of spike-specific TCRs. Seropositive status at baseline applied to only a handful of AZD1222 recipients. Researchers report vaccine-associated CD4 TCRs spanning spike, with dominance at 160-218 and 743-854.

CDR1 and CDR2 from the germline V gene are MGHRA and YSYEKL. The CDR3 is 14 residues long. V lost 0 bases to trimming and J lost 0 bases, with 3 bases between them. V and J are TRBV4-1 and TRBJ1-5; D remains unclear. The receptor was derived from an adult who received the AZD1222 COVID-19 vaccine. Sequenced material: peripheral blood, taken 28 days after the second AZD1222 dose. The CDR3 loop is CASSQDPSNQPQHF. DNA for the CDR3: TGCGCCAGCAGCCAAGACCCTAGCAATCAGCCCCAGCATTTT.